This T cell receptor beta chain was observed in a study of T cell responses to AZD1222 COVID-19 vaccine. The germline V gene has CDR1 SGHVS and CDR2 FQNEAQ. The CDR3 extends over 15 amino acids. V lost 5 bases to trimming and J lost 3 bases; unmatched junction nucleotides: 7. Points from the study as a whole: A rise in Spike-specific TCR breadth and depth followed two AZD1222 doses.

This clone has more than one count but fewer than ten. As yet, its antigen is unknown. TCRdb's table, derived via immunoSEQ multiplex PCR, lists solely in-frame clones and lacks some. There are 150,000 or so clones in the sample; approximately 88% occur only once, and around 2% lies in the top ten. This specimen consisted of peripheral blood, obtained on day 0 of AZD1222 vaccination. This rearrangement joins TRBV7-8 to TRBJ1-2; 9 bases line up with TRBD1. This receptor was taken from an adult in good health. CDR3 bases: TGTGCCAGCAGCCTGGGACAGGGAGGTGACTATGGCTACACCTTC. It yields the protein CASSLGQGGDYGYTF.